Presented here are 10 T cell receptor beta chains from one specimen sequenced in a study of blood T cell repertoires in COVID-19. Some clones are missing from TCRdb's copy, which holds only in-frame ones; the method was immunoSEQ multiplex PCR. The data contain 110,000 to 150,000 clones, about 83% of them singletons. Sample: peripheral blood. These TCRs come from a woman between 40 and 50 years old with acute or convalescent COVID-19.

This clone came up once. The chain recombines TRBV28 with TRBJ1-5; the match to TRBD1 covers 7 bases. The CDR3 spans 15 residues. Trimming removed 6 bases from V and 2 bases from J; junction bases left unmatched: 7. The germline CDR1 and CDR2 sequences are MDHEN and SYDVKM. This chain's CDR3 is CASRPQGVGNQPQHF. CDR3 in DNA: TGTGCCAGCAGACCCCAGGGGGTGGGCAATCAGCCCCAGCATTTT.

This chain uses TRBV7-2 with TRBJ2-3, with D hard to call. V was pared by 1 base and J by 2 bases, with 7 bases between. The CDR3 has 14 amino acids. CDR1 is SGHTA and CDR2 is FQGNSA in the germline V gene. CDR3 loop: CASSLGLLTDTQYF. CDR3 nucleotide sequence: TGTGCCAGCAGCTTAGGACTTCTCACAGATACGCAGTATTTT.

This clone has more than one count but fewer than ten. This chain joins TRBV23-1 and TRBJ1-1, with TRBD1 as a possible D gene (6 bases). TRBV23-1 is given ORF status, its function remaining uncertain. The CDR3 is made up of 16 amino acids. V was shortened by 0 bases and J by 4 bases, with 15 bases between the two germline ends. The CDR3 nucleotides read TGCGCCAGCAGTCAATCGAGGACAGCTTGGTGCACTGAAGCTTTCTTT. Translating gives CASSQSRTAWCTEAFF.

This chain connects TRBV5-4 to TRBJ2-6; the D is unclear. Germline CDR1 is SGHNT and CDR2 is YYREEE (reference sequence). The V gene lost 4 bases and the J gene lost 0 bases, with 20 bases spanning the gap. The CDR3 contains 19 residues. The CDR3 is CASSLTKGVHTSGANVLTF. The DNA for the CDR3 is TGTGCCAGCAGCCTCACAAAAGGAGTACATACCTCTGGGGCCAACGTCCTGACTTTC.

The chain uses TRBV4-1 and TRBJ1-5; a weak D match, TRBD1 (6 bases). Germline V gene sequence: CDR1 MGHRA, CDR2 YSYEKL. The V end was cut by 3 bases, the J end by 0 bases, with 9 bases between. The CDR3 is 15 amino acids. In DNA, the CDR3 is TGCGCCAGCAGCCAGGTCAGGGGTAGCAATCAGCCCCAGCATTTT. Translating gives CASSQVRGSNQPQHF.

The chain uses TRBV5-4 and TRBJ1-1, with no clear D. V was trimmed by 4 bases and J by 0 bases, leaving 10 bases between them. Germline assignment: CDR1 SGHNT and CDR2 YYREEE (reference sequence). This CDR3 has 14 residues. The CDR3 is CASSPRRVNTEAFF. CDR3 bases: TGTGCCAGCAGCCCCCGGAGGGTGAACACTGAAGCTTTCTTT.

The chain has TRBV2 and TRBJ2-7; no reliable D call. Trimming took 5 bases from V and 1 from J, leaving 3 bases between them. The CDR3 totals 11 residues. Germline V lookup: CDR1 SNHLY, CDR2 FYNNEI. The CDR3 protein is CASSSSYEQYF. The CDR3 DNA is TGTGCCAGCAGTTCATCCTACGAGCAGTACTTC.

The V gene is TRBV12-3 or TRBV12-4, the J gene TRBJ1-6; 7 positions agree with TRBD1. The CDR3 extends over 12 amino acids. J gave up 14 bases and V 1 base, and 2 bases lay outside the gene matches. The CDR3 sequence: CASSLEGTALHF. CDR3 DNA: TGTGCCAGCAGTTTAGAGGGGACAGCCCTCCACTTT.

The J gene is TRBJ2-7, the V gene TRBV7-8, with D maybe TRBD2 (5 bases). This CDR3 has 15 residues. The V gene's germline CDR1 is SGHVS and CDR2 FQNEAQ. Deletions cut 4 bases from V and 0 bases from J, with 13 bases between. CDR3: CASSSGSFLSYEQYF. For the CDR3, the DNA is TGTGCCAGCAGCTCGGGGTCATTCCTCTCCTACGAGCAGTACTTC.

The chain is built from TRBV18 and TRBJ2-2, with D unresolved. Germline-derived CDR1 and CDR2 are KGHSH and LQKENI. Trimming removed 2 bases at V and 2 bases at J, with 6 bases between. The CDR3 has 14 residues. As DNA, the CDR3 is TGTGCCAGCTCACCAGTAGTTAACACCGGGGAGCTGTTTTTT. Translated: CASSPVVNTGELFF.